Below, 27 T cell receptor beta chains from the same sample are listed, as sequenced in a study of T cell repertoires in cytomegalovirus infection. TCRdb ran MiXCR on the reads and lists one entry per CDR3 protein. The data hold 310,000 or so distinct CDR3 sequences, with roughly 17% observed a single time. Sequencing was carried out using PBMCs. All receptors derive from a human donor in good health (CMV status not recorded). Some clones in this sample may be carry-over from other donors' samples.

This clonotype was observed a handful of times. For the CDR3, the DNA is TGTGCCAGCAGATTTAGTCGGGGTTGGGACAATGAGCAGTTCTTC. This gives the protein CASRFSRGWDNEQFF. The V gene is TRBV7-9, the J gene TRBJ2-1; D might be TRBD2 (5 bases). Germline V lookup: CDR1 SEHNR, CDR2 FQNEAQ (reference sequence). This CDR3 comprises 15 residues. V dropped 6 bases and J dropped 5 bases, with 17 bases sitting between them.

Worth noting for this clonotype: This could be a read error, since a much larger clone is one nucleotide away. This sequence joins TRBV20-1 and TRBJ2-7; D is unresolved. The V gene's germline CDR1 is DFQATT and CDR2 SNEGSKA (reference sequence). The CDR3 length is 15 residues. The V end lost 0 bases, the J end lost 6 bases, and 18 bases lay between the germline ends. The CDR3 sequence: CSARDIRTPACEQYF. The CDR3 DNA is TGCAGTGCTAGAGACATTAGGACCCCTGCCTGCGAGCAGTACTTC.

This clonotype appeared once. The chain couples TRBV11-2 to TRBJ2-4; 9 nucleotides line up with TRBD2. The CDR3 contains 16 residues. Trimming cost V 5 bases and J 6 bases; bases outside gene matches: 11. In germline, CDR1 is SGHAT, CDR2 FQNNGV. For the CDR3, the DNA is TGTGCCAGCAGCCCAGCGGCGGGGGGGCCTTTAAACATTCAGTACTTC. This sequence encodes CASSPAAGGPLNIQYF.

This clonotype occurred a few times. The V gene is TRBV10-3, the J gene TRBJ2-3; D possibly corresponds to TRBD2 (6 bases). This CDR3 has 14 residues. Germline CDR1 and CDR2: ENHRY and SYGVKD. Trimming removed 10 bases from V and 4 bases from J, with 18 bases in between. The DNA for the CDR3 is TGTGCCACGCGACCGGGGGACGGGTCAGATACGCAGTATTTT. It translates to CATRPGDGSDTQYF.

At least ten counts were recorded for this clonotype. The rearrangement links TRBV7-9 to TRBJ1-1; D is possibly TRBD1 (6 bases). The CDR3 spans 17 residues. V lost 2 bases and J lost 4, with 20 bases in between. Germline loops: CDR1 SEHNR, CDR2 FQNEAQ (reference sequence). DNA for the CDR3: TGTGCCAGCAGCTTATACACAGGGTCCCCAACGGGCACTGAAGCTTTCTTT. It is translated as CASSLYTGSPTGTEAFF.

This rearrangement joins TRBV5-4 to TRBJ2-3; D is uncertain. The ends were cut back, 1 base at V and 0 bases at J, with 6 bases in the middle. CDR1 is SGHNT, CDR2 YYREEE, per germline (reference sequence). This CDR3 has 14 amino acids. The CDR3 DNA is TGTGCCAGCAGCTTGAGATCTAGCACAGATACGCAGTATTTT. Its translation is CASSLRSSTDTQYF. Full variable domain (rest looked up from reference TRBV5-4 and TRBJ2-3): ETGVTQSPTHLIKTRGQQVTLRCSSQSGHNTVSWYQQALGQGPQFIFQYYREEENGRGNFPPRFSGLQFPNYSSELNVNALELDDSALYLCASSLRSSTDTQYFGPGTRLTVL.

The V call is TRBV28, the J call TRBJ1-1; possible D gene TRBD1, 5 bases. The CDR3 spans 17 residues. The V gene lost 3 bases and the J gene lost 1 base, with 18 bases spanning the gap. Germline loops: CDR1 MDHEN, CDR2 SYDVKM. For the CDR3, the DNA is TGTGCCAGCAGTTTTAGACAGTACTCGGGTCGGAACACTGAAGCTTTCTTT. This codes for CASSFRQYSGRNTEAFF.

This clonotype was seen once. The chain carries TRBV2 and TRBJ2-7, with a weak D call TRBD1 (6 bases). Per the germline V gene, CDR1 is SNHLY and CDR2 is FYNNEI. V was trimmed by 7 bases and J by 0 bases, leaving 13 bases between them. The CDR3 length is 14 residues. CDR3 nucleotide sequence: TGTGCCAGCATAGCCGGGACACACTCCTACGAGCAGTACTTC. Translated, it gives CASIAGTHSYEQYF.

At least ten counts were recorded for this clonotype. The J gene is TRBJ2-7, the V gene TRBV7-9; no clear D. Trimming took off 5 bases at V and 1 base at J, with 18 bases between the two ends. Germline V gene sequence: CDR1 SEHNR, CDR2 FQNEAQ (reference sequence). CDR3 size: 16 residues. The DNA for the CDR3 is TGTGCCAGCAGCCCTCAAACGAAAATAACATCCTACGAGCAGTACTTC. This gives the protein CASSPQTKITSYEQYF.

This rearrangement joins TRBV20-1 to TRBJ2-7; 13 bases align to TRBD2. Germline V gives CDR1 DFQATT, CDR2 SNEGSKA (reference sequence). This CDR3 comprises 15 residues. V shed 0 bases, J shed 3 bases, and the junction held 2 bases outside the gene matches. Here the CDR3 reads CSAREGTSGNYEQYF. CDR3 nucleotide sequence: TGCAGTGCTAGAGAAGGGACTAGCGGGAACTACGAGCAGTACTTC.

This clonotype was found a few times. The V and J genes are TRBV28 and TRBJ1-2, with 9 bases identical to TRBD1. The CDR3 has 15 residues. The trim removed 5 bases at V and 5 bases at J, leaving 9 bases unmatched. CDR1 and CDR2 from the germline V gene are MDHEN and SYDVKM. The CDR3 nucleotides read TGTGCCAGCAGTCCTACCGGGACAGGGAGGTATGGCTACACCTTC. It is translated as CASSPTGTGRYGYTF.

This clonotype has only a few counts. This may be a read error, as it is one base from a much larger clone. The chain links TRBV7-3 to TRBJ1-1, with D perhaps matching TRBD1 (6 bases). CDR3 length: 14 amino acids. V gave up 5 bases and J gave up 1 base, with 11 bases separating them. Germline V CDR1 and CDR2: SGHTA, FQGTGA. The CDR3 region has the DNA TGTGCCAGCAGCGCCGGACAGTCGAACACTGAAGCTTTCTTT. It translates to CASSAGQSNTEAFF. Filled out from reference TRBV7-3 and TRBJ1-1, the complete variable domain reads GAGVSQTPSNKVTEKGKYVELRCDPISGHTALYWYRQSLGQGPEFLIYFQGTGAADDSGLPNDRFFAVRPEGSVSTLKIQRTERGDSAVYLCASSAGQSNTEAFFGQGTRLTVV.

This clonotype was detected many times. This rearrangement joins TRBV7-6 to TRBJ2-7; perhaps TRBD1 as D (7 bases). The CDR3 length is 15 residues. The germline V and J ends were trimmed by 5 bases and 4 bases, with 18 bases remaining between them. CDR1 is SGHVS, CDR2 FNYEAQ, per germline. CDR3 nucleotides: TGTGCCAGCAGCCAGGGACAGCAAGGAGGGTACGAGCAGTACTTC. Its translation: CASSQGQQGGYEQYF.

This clonotype was recorded a few times. CDR3 bases: TGCGCCAGCAGCTCGGGACAAAGCACAGATACGCAGTATTTT. It yields the protein CASSSGQSTDTQYF. The chain joins TRBV5-1 to TRBJ2-3; possibly TRBD1 for D (6 bases). The CDR3 loop spans 14 amino acids. Germline V gene lookup returns CDR1 SGHRS and CDR2 YFSETQ. Trimming shortened V by 3 bases and J by 0 bases, and 8 bases separated the two germline ends. Filled out from reference TRBV5-1 and TRBJ2-3, the complete variable domain reads KAGVTQTPRYLIKTRGQQVTLSCSPISGHRSVSWYQQTPGQGLQFLFEYFSETQRNKGNFPGRFSGRQFSNSRSEMNVSTLELGDSALYLCASSSGQSTDTQYFGPGTRLTVL.

The rearrangement uses TRBV4-1 and TRBJ2-2; 9 nucleotides line up with TRBD2. The germline gives CDR1 MGHRA, CDR2 YSYEKL. The CDR3 has 17 amino acids. Trimming at V came to 6 bases and at J to 0 bases, leaving 8 bases not matched to a gene. For the CDR3, the DNA is TGCGCCAGCAGTCAGTACTCTAGCGGGGCGAACACCGGGGAGCTGTTTTTT. Its protein is CASSQYSSGANTGELFF.

This clonotype has a count of ten or more. The rearrangement links TRBV7-2 to TRBJ1-5; no firm D call. The germline V gene encodes CDR1 SGHTA and CDR2 FQGNSA. The CDR3 loop spans 15 amino acids. Trimming pared 1 base from V and 4 bases from J, leaving 11 bases between. CDR3 sequence reads: CASSLVPSTNQPQHF. The CDR3 DNA reads TGTGCCAGCAGCTTAGTGCCGTCGACGAATCAGCCCCAGCATTTT.

This clonotype was recorded at least ten times. The chain is built from TRBV11-2 and TRBJ2-1, with TRBD1 matching 8 bases. The CDR3 extends over 16 amino acids. V lost 1 base and J lost 8; bases outside the gene matches: 10. Germline V CDR1 and CDR2: SGHAT, FQNNGV. CDR3 region: CASSLVNQGAGDEQFF. Here the CDR3 DNA reads TGTGCCAGCAGCTTAGTTAACCAGGGGGCGGGCGATGAGCAGTTCTTC.

Ten or more counts support this clonotype. The DNA of the CDR3 is TGTGCCAGCAGCCGCACCTCAGGGGTAACCTACGAGCAGTACTTC. It yields the protein CASSRTSGVTYEQYF. J is TRBJ2-7 and V is TRBV7-6; possible D gene TRBD1, 6 bases. Germline loops: CDR1 SGHVS, CDR2 FNYEAQ. The CDR3 sequence is 15 residues long. Trimming removed 5 bases from V and 2 bases from J, with 16 bases in between.

The chain has TRBV20-1 and TRBJ1-2; 7 nucleotides match TRBD1. There are 16 residues in the CDR3. The germline V gene has CDR1 DFQATT and CDR2 SNEGSKA (reference sequence). Trimming cost V 0 bases and J 4 bases; bases outside gene matches: 11. CDR3 bases: TGCAGTGCTAGAGATCAGACAGGGAAAACTCTCTATGGCTACACCTTC. This sequence encodes CSARDQTGKTLYGYTF.

In its sample, this clonotype was seen many times. The V gene is TRBV7-2, the J gene TRBJ2-5, with a possible D match to TRBD2 (5 bases). The germline V gene encodes CDR1 SGHTA and CDR2 FQGNSA. V dropped 1 base and J dropped 4 bases, with 13 bases sitting between them. CDR3 length: 15 amino acids. The CDR3 sequence: CASSLDILDRETQYF. The CDR3 coding sequence is TGTGCCAGCAGCTTAGATATACTAGATAGAGAGACCCAGTACTTC.

This clonotype was recorded at least ten times. The CDR3 coding sequence is TGCAGTGCTAGAGATCTGAGCGGGGGGTCCTCCATTCAGTACTTC. Amino acid sequence: CSARDLSGGSSIQYF. The V gene is TRBV20-1, the J gene TRBJ2-4; TRBD2 matches 9 bases. With 0 bases clipped from V and 9 bases from J, the junction kept 9 bases outside the gene matches. The CDR3 covers 15 residues. The germline CDR1 and CDR2 sequences are DFQATT and SNEGSKA (reference sequence).

This clonotype was counted ten times or more. V usage is TRBV7-3 and J usage is TRBJ2-3; 7 nucleotides line up with TRBD1. The length of the CDR3 is 13 residues. V was pared by 4 bases and J by 7 bases, with 5 bases of the junction left unmatched. Germline V gene sequence: CDR1 SGHTA, CDR2 FQGTGA. The CDR3 reads CASSSGTANTQYF. The CDR3 nucleotides are TGTGCCAGCAGCTCGGGGACAGCTAATACGCAGTATTTT.

The genes are TRBV12-3 or TRBV12-4 and TRBJ2-7; 7 bases are a match to TRBD1. The CDR3 runs 13 residues. The ends lost 5 bases at V and 5 bases at J; junction bases unmatched: 6. The CDR3 DNA reads TGTGCCAGCAGTCGCTGGGACAGTGACGAGCAGTACTTC. Translated, it gives CASSRWDSDEQYF.

J is TRBJ2-7 and V is TRBV10-2; 7 bases align to TRBD1. V gave up 7 bases and J gave up 7 bases; unmatched junction bases: 10. This CDR3 contains 13 residues. In germline, CDR1 is WSHSY, CDR2 SAAADI. The DNA of the CDR3 is TGCGCCAGCAATTCAGACAGGGTGGGGGAGCAGTACTTC. Its protein product is CASNSDRVGEQYF.

This clonotype showed up just a few times. This chain uses TRBV12-3 or TRBV12-4 with TRBJ1-1, with TRBD1 matching 9 bases. The CDR3 runs to 13 residues. With V trimmed by 2 bases and J by 12 bases, 7 bases remained unmatched. The CDR3 nucleotides are TGTGCCAGCAGTTTAAGGGGACAGGGCGGAACTTTCTTT. This gives the protein CASSLRGQGGTFF.

The V gene is TRBV12-3 or TRBV12-4, the J gene TRBJ2-2; a possible D gene is TRBD1 (5 bases). Trimming stripped 7 bases from V and 0 bases from J, with 9 bases between. This CDR3 has 14 amino acids. This CDR3 is CASKMTANTGELFF. The CDR3, as DNA: TGTGCCAGCAAGATGACAGCGAACACCGGGGAGCTGTTTTTT.

Only a few counts were recorded for this clonotype. The chain has TRBV6-2 or TRBV6-3 and TRBJ1-1; no firm D call. The CDR3 has 15 amino acids. Germline-derived CDR1 and CDR2 are MNHEY and SVGEGT. The V gene lost 2 bases and the J gene lost 1 base, with 11 bases spanning the gap. CDR3: CASSYGGSWNTEAFF. Written as DNA, the CDR3 is TGTGCCAGCAGTTACGGCGGGTCTTGGAACACTGAAGCTTTCTTT.